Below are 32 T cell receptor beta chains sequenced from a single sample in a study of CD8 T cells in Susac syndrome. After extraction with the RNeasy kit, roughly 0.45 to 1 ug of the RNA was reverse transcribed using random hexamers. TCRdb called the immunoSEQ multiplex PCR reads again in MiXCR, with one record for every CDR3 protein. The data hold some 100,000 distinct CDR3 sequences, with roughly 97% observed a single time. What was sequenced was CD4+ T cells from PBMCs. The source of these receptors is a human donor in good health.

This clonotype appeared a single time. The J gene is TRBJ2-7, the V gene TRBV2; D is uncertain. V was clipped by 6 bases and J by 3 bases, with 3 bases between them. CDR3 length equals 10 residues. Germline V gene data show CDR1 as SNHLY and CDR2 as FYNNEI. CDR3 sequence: CASRLYEQYF. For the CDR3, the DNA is TGTGCCAGCAGGCTCTACGAGCAGTACTTC.

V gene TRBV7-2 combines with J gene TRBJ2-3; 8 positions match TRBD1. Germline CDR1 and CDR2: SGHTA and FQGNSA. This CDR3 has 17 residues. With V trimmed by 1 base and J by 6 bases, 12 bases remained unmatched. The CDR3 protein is CASSLVALGTGGDTQYF. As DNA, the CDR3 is TGTGCCAGCAGCTTAGTGGCGCTTGGTACAGGGGGTGATACGCAGTATTTT.

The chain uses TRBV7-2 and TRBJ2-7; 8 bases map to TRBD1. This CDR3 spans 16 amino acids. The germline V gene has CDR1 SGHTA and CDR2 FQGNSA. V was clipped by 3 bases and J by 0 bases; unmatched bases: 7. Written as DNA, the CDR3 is TGTGCCAGCAGCTTGACCGGGACAGGCATCTCCTACGAGCAGTACTTC. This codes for CASSLTGTGISYEQYF.

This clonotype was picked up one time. The CDR3 reads CSARRGGISEQYF. The CDR3 DNA reads as TGCAGTGCCCGCCGGGGAGGGATCAGCGAGCAGTACTTC. This chain uses TRBV20-1 with TRBJ2-7; TRBD2 matches at 7 bases. Germline loops: CDR1 DFQATT, CDR2 SNEGSKA (reference sequence). Trimming at V came to 6 bases and at J to 6 bases, leaving 11 bases not matched to a gene. The CDR3 consists of 13 residues.

In DNA form, the CDR3 reads TGCAGTGCTAGAGATAGGAGGAGGGGAGTCACAGATACGCAGTATTTT. Its protein product is CSARDRRRGVTDTQYF. J is TRBJ2-3 and V is TRBV20-1; a weak D match, TRBD2 (6 bases). With 0 bases removed from V and 2 bases from J, the gap between germline ends came to 15 bases. Germline CDR1 DFQATT, CDR2 SNEGSKA (reference sequence). The CDR3 runs to 16 residues.

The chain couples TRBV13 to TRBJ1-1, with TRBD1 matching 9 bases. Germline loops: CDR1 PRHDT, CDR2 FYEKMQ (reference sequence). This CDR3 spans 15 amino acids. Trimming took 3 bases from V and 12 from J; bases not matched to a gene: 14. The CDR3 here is CASSLIGQGLELTFF. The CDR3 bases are TGTGCCAGCAGCTTGATAGGACAGGGGTTGGAGTTAACTTTCTTT.

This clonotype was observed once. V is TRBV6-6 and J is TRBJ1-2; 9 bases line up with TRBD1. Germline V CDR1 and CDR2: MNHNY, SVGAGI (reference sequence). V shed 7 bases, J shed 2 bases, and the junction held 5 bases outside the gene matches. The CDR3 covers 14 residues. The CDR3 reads CASTADRGNYGYTF. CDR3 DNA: TGTGCCAGCACCGCGGACAGGGGAAACTATGGCTACACCTTC.

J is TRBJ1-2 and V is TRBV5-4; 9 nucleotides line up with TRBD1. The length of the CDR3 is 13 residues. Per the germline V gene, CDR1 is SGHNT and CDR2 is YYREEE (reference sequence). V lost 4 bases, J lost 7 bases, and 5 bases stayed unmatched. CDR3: CASSRDRASGYTF. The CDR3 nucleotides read TGTGCCAGCAGCAGGGACAGGGCCTCTGGCTACACCTTC. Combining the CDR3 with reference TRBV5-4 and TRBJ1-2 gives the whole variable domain ETGVTQSPTHLIKTRGQQVTLRCSSQSGHNTVSWYQQALGQGPQFIFQYYREEENGRGNFPPRFSGLQFPNYSSELNVNALELDDSALYLCASSRDRASGYTFGSGTRLTVV.

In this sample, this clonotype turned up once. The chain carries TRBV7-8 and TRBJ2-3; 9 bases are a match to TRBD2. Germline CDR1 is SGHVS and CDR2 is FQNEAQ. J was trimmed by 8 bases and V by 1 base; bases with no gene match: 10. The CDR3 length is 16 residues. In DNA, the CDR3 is TGTGCCAGCAGCTTAGTAACTAGCGGGTTGGGCTTTACGCAGTATTTT. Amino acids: CASSLVTSGLGFTQYF.

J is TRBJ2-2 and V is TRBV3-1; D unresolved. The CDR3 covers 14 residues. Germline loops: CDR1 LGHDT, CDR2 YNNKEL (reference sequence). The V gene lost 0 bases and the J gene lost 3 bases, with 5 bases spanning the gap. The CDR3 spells CASSQDGYTGELFF. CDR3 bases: TGTGCCAGCAGCCAAGATGGATACACCGGGGAGCTGTTTTTT.

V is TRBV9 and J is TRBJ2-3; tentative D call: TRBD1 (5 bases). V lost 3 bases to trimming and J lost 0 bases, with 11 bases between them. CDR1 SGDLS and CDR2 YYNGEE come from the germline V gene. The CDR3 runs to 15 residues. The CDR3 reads CASSDQGSSTDTQYF. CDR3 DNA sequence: TGTGCCAGCAGCGACCAGGGATCTAGCACAGATACGCAGTATTTT. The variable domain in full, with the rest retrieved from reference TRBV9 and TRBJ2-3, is DSGVTQTPKHLITATGQRVTLRCSPRSGDLSVYWYQQSLDQGLQFLIQYYNGEERAKGNILERFSAQQFPDLHSELNLSSLELGDSALYFCASSDQGSSTDTQYFGPGTRLTVL.

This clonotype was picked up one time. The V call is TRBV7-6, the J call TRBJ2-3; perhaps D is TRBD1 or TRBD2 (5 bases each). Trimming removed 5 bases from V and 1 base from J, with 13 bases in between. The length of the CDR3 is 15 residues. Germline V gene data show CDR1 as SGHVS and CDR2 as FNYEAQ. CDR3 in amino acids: CASSPGTLRTDTQYF. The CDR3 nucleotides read TGTGCCAGCAGCCCGGGGACCCTACGCACAGATACGCAGTATTTT. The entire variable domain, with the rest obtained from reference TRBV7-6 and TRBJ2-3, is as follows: GAGVSQSPRYKVTKRGQDVALRCDPISGHVSLYWYRQALGQGPEFLTYFNYEAQQDKSGLPNDRFSAERPEGSISTLTIQRTEQRDSAMYRCASSPGTLRTDTQYFGPGTRLTVL.

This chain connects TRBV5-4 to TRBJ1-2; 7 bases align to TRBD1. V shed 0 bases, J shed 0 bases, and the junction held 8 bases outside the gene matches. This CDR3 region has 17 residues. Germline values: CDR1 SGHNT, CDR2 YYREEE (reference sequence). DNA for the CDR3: TGTGCCAGCAGCTTGGCCTGGGACAGCCTTCCTAACTATGGCTACACCTTC. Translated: CASSLAWDSLPNYGYTF. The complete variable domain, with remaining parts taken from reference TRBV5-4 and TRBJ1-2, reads ETGVTQSPTHLIKTRGQQVTLRCSSQSGHNTVSWYQQALGQGPQFIFQYYREEENGRGNFPPRFSGLQFPNYSSELNVNALELDDSALYLCASSLAWDSLPNYGYTFGSGTRLTVV.

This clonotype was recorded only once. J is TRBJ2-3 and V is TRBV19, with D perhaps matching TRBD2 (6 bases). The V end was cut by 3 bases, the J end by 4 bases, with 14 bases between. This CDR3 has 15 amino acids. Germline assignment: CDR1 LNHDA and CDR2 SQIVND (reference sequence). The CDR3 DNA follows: TGTGCCAGTAGTATCGGAGGCGGGGTGGCAGATACGCAGTATTTT. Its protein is CASSIGGGVADTQYF.

In DNA form, the CDR3 reads TGCAGTGCTCCCATCCGACCACTCTACGAGCAGTACTTC. This codes for CSAPIRPLYEQYF. The chain joins TRBV20-1 to TRBJ2-7; D ambiguous. Between the trimmed V and J ends, which lost 5 bases and 3 bases, there was a span of 14 bases. The CDR3 contains 13 residues. Germline lookup yields CDR1 DFQATT and CDR2 SNEGSKA (reference sequence).

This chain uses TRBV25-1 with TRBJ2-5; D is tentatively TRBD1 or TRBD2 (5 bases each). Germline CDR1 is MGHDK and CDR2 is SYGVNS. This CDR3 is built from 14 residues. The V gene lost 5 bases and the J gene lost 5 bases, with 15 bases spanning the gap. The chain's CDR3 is CASSRDPRVETQYF. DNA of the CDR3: TGTGCCAGCAGTAGGGACCCGAGGGTGGAGACCCAGTACTTC.

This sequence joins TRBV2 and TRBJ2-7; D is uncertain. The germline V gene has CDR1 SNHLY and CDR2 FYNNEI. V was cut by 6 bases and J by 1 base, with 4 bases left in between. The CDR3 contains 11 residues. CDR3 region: CASSASYEQYF. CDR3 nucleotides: TGTGCCAGCAGCGCGTCCTACGAGCAGTACTTC.

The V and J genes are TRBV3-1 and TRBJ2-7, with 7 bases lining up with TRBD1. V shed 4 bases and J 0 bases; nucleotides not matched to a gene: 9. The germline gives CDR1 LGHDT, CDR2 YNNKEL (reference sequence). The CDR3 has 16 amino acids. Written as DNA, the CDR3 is TGTGCCAGCAGCCGACCCTTACGGGACAGCTCCTACGAGCAGTACTTC. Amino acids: CASSRPLRDSSYEQYF.

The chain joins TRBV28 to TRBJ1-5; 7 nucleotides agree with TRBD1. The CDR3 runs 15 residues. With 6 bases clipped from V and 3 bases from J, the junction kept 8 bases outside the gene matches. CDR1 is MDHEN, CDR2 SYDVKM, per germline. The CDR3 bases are TGTGCCAGCAGAGCCCGGGACAGCTACAATCAGCCCCAGCATTTT. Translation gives CASRARDSYNQPQHF.

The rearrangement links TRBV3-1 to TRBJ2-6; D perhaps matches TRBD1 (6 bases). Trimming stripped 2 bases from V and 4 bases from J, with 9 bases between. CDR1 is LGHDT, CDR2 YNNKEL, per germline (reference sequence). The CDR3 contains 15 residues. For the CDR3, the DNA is TGTGCCAGCAGCCAAAGGGGGACCGGGGCCAACGTCCTGACTTTC. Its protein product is CASSQRGTGANVLTF.

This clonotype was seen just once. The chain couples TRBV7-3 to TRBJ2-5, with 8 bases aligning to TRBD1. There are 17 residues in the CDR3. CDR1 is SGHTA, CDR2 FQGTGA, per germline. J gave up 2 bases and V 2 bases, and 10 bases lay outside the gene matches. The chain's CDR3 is CASSLSGRGRGQETQYF. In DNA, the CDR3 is TGTGCCAGCAGCTTATCGGGCAGGGGGCGCGGTCAAGAGACCCAGTACTTC.

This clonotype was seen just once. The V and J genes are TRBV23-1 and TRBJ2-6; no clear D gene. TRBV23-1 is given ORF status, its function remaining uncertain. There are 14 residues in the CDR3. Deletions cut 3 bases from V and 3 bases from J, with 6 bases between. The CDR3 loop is CASSQRHGANVLTF. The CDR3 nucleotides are TGCGCCAGCAGTCAGCGTCATGGGGCCAACGTCCTGACTTTC.

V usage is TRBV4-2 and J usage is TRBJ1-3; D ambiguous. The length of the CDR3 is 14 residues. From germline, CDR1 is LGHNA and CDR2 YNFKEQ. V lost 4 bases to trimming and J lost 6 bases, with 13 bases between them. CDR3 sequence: CASSRLLPENTIYF. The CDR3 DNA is TGTGCCAGCAGCCGCCTCCTGCCAGAAAACACCATATATTTT.

CDR3 amino acids: CASSPYRDRGSQPQHF. The CDR3 nucleotides read TGTGCCAGCAGCCCGTACCGGGACAGGGGAAGCCAGCCCCAGCATTTT. The chain is built from TRBV3-1 and TRBJ1-5; 10 bases align to TRBD1. The CDR3 is 16 residues long. The V segment lost 4 bases and the J segment 7 bases; nucleotides outside the gene matches: 10. Germline CDR1 LGHDT, CDR2 YNNKEL (reference sequence).

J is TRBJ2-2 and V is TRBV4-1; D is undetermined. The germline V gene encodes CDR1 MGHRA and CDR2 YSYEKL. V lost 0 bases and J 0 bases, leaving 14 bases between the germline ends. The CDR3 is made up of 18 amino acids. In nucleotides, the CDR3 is TGCGCCAGCAGCCAAGAGTTTGTCAGGCACGCGAACACCGGGGAGCTGTTTTTT. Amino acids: CASSQEFVRHANTGELFF.

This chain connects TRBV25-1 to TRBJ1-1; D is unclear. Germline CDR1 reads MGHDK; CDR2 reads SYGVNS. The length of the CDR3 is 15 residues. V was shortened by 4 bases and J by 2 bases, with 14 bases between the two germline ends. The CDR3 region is CASSGLGSVNTEAFF. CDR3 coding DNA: TGTGCCAGCAGTGGATTGGGTTCAGTTAACACTGAAGCTTTCTTT.

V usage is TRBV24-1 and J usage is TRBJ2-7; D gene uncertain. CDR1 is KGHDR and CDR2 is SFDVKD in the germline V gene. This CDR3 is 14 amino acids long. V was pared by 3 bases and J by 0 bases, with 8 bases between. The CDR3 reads CATSDTGRSYEQYF. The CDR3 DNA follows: TGTGCCACCAGTGATACCGGGCGCTCCTACGAGCAGTACTTC.

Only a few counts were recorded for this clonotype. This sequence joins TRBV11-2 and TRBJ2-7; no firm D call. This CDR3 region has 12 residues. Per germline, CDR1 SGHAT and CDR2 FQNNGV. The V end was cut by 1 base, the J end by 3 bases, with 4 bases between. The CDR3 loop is CASSLVVYEQYF. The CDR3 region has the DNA TGTGCCAGCAGCTTAGTAGTCTACGAGCAGTACTTC.

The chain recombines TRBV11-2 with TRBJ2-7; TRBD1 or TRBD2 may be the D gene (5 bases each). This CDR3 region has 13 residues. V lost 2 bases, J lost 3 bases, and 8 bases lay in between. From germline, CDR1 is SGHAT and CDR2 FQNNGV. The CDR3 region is CASSLQRGYEQYF. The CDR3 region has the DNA TGTGCCAGCAGCTTACAGAGGGGCTACGAGCAGTACTTC.

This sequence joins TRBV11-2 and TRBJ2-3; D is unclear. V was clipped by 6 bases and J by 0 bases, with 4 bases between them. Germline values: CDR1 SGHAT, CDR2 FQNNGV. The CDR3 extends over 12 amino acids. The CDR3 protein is CASSASTDTQYF. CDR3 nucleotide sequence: TGTGCCAGCAGTGCTAGCACAGATACGCAGTATTTT.

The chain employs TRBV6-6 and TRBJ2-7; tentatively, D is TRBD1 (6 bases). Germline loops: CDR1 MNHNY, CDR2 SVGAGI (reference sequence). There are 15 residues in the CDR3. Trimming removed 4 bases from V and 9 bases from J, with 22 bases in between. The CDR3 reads CASSLDSLPLGRQYF. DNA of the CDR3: TGTGCCAGCAGTTTGGACAGTCTTCCACTAGGGCGGCAGTACTTC.

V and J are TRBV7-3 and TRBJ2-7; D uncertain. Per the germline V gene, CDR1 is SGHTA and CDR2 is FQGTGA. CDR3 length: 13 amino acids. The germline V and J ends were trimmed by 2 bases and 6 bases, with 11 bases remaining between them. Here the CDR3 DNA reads TGTGCCAGCAGCTTATTAGGGTCCGGCGAGCAGTACTTC. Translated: CASSLLGSGEQYF.